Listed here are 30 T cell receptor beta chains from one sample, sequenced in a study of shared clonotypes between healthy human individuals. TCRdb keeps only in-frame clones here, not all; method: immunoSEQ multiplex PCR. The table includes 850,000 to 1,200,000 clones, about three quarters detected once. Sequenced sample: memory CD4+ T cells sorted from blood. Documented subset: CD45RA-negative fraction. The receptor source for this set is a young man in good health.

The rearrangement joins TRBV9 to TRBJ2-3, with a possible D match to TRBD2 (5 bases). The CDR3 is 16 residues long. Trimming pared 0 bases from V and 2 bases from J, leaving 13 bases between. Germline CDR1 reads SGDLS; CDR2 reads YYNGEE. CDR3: CASSVAPGGYTDTQYF. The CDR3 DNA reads TGTGCCAGCAGCGTAGCCCCCGGCGGGTACACAGATACGCAGTATTTT.

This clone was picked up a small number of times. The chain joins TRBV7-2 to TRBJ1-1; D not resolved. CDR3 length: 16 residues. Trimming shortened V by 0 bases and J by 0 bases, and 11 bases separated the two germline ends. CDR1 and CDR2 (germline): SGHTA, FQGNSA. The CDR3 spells CASSLAWEEMNTEAFF. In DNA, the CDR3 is TGTGCCAGCAGCTTAGCGTGGGAAGAAATGAACACTGAAGCTTTCTTT.

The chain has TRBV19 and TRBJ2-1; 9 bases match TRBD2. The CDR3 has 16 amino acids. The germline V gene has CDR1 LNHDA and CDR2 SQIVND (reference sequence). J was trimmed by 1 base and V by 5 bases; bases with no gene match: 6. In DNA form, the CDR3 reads TGTGCCAGTAGTGTTAGCGGGAGTTTTTCCTACAATGAGCAGTTCTTC. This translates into CASSVSGSFSYNEQFF.

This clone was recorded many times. In nucleotides, the CDR3 is TGCGCCAGCAGCCAAGACCCCGGGACAGCCTTTCCGAACACCGGGGAGCTGTTTTTT. Translation gives CASSQDPGTAFPNTGELFF. V gene TRBV4-1 combines with J gene TRBJ2-2; 7 nucleotides agree with TRBD1. CDR3 size: 19 residues. From germline, CDR1 is MGHRA and CDR2 YSYEKL. The V gene end was trimmed by 0 bases and the J gene end by 0 bases; junction bases not matched to a gene: 10.

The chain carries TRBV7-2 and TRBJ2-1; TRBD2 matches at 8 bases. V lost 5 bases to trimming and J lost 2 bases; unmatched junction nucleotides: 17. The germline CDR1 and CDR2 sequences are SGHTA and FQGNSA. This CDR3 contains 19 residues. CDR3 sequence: CASSRPSGTRGNTYNEQFF. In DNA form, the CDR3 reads TGTGCCAGCAGCCGCCCCTCCGGGACTAGGGGGAACACCTACAATGAGCAGTTCTTC.

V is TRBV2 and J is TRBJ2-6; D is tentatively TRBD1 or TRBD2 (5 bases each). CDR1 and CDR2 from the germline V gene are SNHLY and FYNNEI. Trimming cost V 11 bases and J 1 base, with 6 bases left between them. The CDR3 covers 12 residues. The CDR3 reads CAGTSGANVLTF. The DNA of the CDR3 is TGTGCCGGGACGTCTGGGGCCAACGTCCTGACTTTC.

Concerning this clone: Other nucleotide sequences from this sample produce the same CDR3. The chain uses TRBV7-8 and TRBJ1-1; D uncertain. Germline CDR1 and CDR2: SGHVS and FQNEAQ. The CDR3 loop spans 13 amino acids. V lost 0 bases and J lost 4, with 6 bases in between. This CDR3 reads CASSLAGITEAFF. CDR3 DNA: TGTGCCAGCAGCTTAGCTGGAATCACTGAAGCTTTCTTT.

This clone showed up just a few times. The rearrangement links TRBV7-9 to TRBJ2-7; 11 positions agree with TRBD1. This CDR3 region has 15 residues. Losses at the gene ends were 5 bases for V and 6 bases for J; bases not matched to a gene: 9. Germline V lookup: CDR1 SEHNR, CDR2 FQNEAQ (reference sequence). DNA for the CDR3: TGTGCCAGCAGCGTAAGGGACAGGGGGTTATCCGAGCAGTACTTC. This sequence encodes CASSVRDRGLSEQYF.

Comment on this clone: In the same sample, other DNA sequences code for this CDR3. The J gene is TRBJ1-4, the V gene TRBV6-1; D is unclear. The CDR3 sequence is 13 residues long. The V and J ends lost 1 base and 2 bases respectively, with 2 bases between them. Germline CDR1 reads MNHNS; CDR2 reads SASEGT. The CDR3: CASSEGTNEKLFF. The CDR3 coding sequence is TGTGCCAGCAGTGAAGGGACTAATGAAAAACTGTTTTTT.

CDR3 amino acids: CASSFRQGGLGNEQYF. As DNA, the CDR3 is TGTGCCAGCAGCTTCCGACAAGGGGGGCTGGGGAACGAGCAGTACTTC. The chain links TRBV13 to TRBJ2-7; D tentatively reads TRBD1 or TRBD2 (6 bases each). The CDR3 is made up of 16 amino acids. V gave up 3 bases and J gave up 5 bases, with 20 bases separating them. Per the germline V gene, CDR1 is PRHDT and CDR2 is FYEKMQ (reference sequence).

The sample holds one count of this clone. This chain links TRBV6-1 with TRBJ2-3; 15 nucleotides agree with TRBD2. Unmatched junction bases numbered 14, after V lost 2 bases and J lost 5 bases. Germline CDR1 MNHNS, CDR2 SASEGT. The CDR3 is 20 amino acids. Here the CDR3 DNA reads TGTGCCAGCAGTGAAAAGAAGAGGCGGGGACTAGCGGGGGGAGGAGATACGCAGTATTTT. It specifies CASSEKKRRGLAGGGDTQYF.

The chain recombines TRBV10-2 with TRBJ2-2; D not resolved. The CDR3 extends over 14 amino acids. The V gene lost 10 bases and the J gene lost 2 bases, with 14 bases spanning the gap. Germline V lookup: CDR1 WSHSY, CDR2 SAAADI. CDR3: CATRLGTNTGELFF. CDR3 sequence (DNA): TGCGCCACCCGCCTGGGCACAAACACCGGGGAGCTGTTTTTT.

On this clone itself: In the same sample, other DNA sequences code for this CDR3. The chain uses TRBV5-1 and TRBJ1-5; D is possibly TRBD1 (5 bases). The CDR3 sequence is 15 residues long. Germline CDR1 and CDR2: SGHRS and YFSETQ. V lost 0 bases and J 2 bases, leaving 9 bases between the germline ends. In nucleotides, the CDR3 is TGCGCCAGCAGCTTGGAAGGGGTCGGCAATCAGCCCCAGCATTTT. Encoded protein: CASSLEGVGNQPQHF.

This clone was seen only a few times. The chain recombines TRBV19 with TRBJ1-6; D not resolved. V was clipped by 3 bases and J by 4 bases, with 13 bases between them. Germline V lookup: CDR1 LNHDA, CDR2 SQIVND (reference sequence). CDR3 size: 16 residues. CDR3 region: CASSIAAAQYNSPLHF. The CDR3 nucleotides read TGTGCCAGTAGTATTGCGGCAGCCCAGTATAATTCACCCCTCCACTTT.

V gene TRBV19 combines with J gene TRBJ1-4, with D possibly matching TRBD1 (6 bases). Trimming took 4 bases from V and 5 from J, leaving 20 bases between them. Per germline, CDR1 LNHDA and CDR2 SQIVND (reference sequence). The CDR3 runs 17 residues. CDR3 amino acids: CASSTMLTGLGNEKLFF. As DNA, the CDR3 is TGTGCCAGTAGTACAATGCTTACAGGGCTCGGGAATGAAAAACTGTTTTTT.

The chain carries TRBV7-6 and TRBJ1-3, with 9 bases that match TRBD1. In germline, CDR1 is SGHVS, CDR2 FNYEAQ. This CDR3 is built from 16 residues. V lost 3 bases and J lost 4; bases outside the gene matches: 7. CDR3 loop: CASSFDTGGGGNTIYF. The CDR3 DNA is TGTGCCAGCAGCTTCGACACAGGGGGCGGAGGAAACACCATATATTTT.

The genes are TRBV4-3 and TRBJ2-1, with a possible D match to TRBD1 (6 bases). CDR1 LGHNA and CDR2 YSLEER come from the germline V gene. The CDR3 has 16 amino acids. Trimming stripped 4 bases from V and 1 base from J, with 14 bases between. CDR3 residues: CASSRHLQGSYNEQFF. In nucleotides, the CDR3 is TGCGCCAGCAGCCGACATCTACAGGGTTCCTACAATGAGCAGTTCTTC.

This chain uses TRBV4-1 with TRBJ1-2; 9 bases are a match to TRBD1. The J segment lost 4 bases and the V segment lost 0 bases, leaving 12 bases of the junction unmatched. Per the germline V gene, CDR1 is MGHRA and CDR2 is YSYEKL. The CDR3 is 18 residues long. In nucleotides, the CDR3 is TGCGCCAGCAGCCAAGAAACAGGGGGCGTTACCAGCCTCTATGGCTACACCTTC. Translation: CASSQETGGVTSLYGYTF.

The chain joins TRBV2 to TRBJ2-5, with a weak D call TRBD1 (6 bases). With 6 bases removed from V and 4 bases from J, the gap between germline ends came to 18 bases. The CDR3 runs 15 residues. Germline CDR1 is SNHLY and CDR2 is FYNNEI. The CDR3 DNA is TGTGCCAGCAGCAAGCAGGGGCAAAAGGGAGAGACCCAGTACTTC. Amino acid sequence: CASSKQGQKGETQYF.

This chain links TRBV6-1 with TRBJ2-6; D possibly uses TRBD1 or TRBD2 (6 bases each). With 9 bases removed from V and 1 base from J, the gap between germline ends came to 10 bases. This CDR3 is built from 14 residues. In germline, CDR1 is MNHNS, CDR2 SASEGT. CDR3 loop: CASGGRSGANVLTF. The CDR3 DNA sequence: TGTGCCAGTGGGGGGCGTTCTGGGGCCAACGTCCTGACTTTC.

The DNA for the CDR3 is TGTGCCAGCAGCCCTTCCTACAGGAACACCGGGGAGCTGTTTTTT. This gives the protein CASSPSYRNTGELFF. The V gene is TRBV7-8, the J gene TRBJ2-2, with D unresolved. Germline CDR1 is SGHVS and CDR2 is FQNEAQ. CDR3 length: 15 residues. With 5 bases removed from V and 1 base from J, the gap between germline ends came to 11 bases.

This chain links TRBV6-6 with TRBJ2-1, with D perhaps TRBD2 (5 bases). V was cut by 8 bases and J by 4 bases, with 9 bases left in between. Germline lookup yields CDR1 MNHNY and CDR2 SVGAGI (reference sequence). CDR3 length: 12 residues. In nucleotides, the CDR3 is TGTGCCAGCGAACGGGGATACAATGAGCAGTTCTTC. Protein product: CASERGYNEQFF.

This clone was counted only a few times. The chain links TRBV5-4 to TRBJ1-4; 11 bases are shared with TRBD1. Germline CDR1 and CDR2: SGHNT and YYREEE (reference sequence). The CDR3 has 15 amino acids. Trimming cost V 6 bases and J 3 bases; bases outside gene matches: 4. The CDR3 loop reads CASTQDRGPNEKLFF. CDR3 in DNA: TGTGCCAGCACCCAGGACAGGGGGCCTAATGAAAAACTGTTTTTT. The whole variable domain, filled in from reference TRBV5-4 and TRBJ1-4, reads ETGVTQSPTHLIKTRGQQVTLRCSSQSGHNTVSWYQQALGQGPQFIFQYYREEENGRGNFPPRFSGLQFPNYSSELNVNALELDDSALYLCASTQDRGPNEKLFFGSGTQLSVL.

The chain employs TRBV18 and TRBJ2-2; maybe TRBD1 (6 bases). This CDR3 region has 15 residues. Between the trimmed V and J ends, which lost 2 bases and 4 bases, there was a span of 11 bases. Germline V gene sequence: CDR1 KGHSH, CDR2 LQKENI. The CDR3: CASSPGQPGTGELFF. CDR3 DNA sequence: TGTGCCAGCTCACCAGGACAGCCGGGCACCGGGGAGCTGTTTTTT.

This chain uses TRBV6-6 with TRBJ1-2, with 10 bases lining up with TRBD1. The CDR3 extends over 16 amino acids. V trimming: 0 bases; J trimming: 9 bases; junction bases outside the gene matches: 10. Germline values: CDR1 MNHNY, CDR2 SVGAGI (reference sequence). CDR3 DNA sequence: TGTGCCAGCAGTTACTCCCGCACGGACAGGGGGTCCAGCTACACCTTC. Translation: CASSYSRTDRGSSYTF.

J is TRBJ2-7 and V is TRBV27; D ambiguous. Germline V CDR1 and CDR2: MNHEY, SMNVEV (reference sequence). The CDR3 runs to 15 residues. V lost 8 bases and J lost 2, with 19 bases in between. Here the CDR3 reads CASALDRVPPYEQYF. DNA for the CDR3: TGTGCCAGCGCACTGGACCGCGTTCCACCCTACGAGCAGTACTTC.

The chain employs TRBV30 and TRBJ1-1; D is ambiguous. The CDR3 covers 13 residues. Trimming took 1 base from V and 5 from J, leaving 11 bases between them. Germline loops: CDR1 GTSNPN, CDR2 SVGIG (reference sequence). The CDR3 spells CAWSAQGGTEAFF. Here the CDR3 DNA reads TGTGCCTGGAGTGCTCAAGGAGGTACTGAAGCTTTCTTT.

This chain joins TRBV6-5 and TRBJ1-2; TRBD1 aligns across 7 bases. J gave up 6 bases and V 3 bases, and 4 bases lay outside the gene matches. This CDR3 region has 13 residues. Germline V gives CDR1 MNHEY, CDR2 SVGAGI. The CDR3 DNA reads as TGTGCCAGCAGTTATCGACAGGGCCATGGCTACACCTTC. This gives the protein CASSYRQGHGYTF.

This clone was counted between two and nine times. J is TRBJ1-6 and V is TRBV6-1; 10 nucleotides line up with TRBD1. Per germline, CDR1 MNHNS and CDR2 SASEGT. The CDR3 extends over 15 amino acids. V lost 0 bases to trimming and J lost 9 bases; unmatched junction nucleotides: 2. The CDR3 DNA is TGTGCCAGCAGTGAAGCTTGGACAGGGGGTTCACCCCTCCACTTT. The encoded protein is CASSEAWTGGSPLHF.

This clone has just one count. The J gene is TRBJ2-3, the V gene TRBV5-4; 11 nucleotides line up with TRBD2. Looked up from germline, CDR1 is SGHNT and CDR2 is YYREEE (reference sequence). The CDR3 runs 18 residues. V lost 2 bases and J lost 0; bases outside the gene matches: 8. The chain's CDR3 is CASSFPNIAGGSTDTQYF. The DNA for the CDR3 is TGTGCCAGCAGCTTCCCCAATATAGCGGGAGGGAGCACAGATACGCAGTATTTT.